The present TCR beta chain was sequenced within a study of blood T cell repertoires in COVID-19. Overall study: Specimens from acute and convalescent COVID-19 originated in the United States, Italy and Spain. PBMCs, B-cell-depleted T cells, or T cells were the source of the cDNA or gDNA that made up the material.

Per the study methods: The authors estimated nucleated cell counts from reference gene primer amplification. Some clones are missing from TCRdb's copy, which holds only in-frame ones; the method was immunoSEQ multiplex PCR. The DNA gave D and trimming, while V, J and clone size come from that table. The repertoire holds over 250,000 clones, with roughly 90% as singletons. The sample taken for sequencing was peripheral blood. The clonotype was recovered from a man aged 60 to 75 who had recovered from COVID-19.

The CDR3: CASTTLKRTGGGYNSPLHF. The CDR3 DNA reads as TGTGCCAGTACAACCCTCAAACGGACAGGGGGCGGCTATAATTCACCCCTCCACTTT. The V call is TRBV19, the J call TRBJ1-6; TRBD1 matches 11 bases. This CDR3 is built from 19 residues. V shed 7 bases and J 3 bases; nucleotides not matched to a gene: 14. Germline V CDR1 and CDR2: LNHDA, SQIVND (reference sequence).